Listed below are T cell receptor beta chains from one sample, sequenced in a study of blood T cell repertoires in COVID-19. This table comes from immunoSEQ multiplex PCR, and its TCRdb copy is limited to in-frame clones, with some not included. The sample lists 250,000 to 300,000 clones, 80% to 85% seen once, with roughly 3.6% in the top ten. Sequenced sample: PBMCs or T cells enriched from blood (not recorded which). Every receptor here comes from a man aged 45-60 years who had recovered from COVID-19. CDR3s leave out the opening cysteine and the closing phenylalanine or tryptophan.

V gene: TRBV5-4; J gene: TRBJ1-3; CDR3 protein: ASSFREEGNTIY
V gene: TRBV12-3/TRBV12-4; J gene: TRBJ1-2; CDR3 protein: ASSLDKSYGYT
V gene: TRBV6-5; J gene: TRBJ2-7; CDR3 protein: ASSPRAPPGEQY
V gene: TRBV29-1; J gene: TRBJ1-1; CDR3 protein: SAGHGMNTEAF
V gene: TRBV11-3; J gene: TRBJ2-2; CDR3 protein: ASSFRSVGGNTGELF
V gene: TRBV15; J gene: TRBJ1-4; CDR3 protein: ATSRGRGTNEKLF
V gene: TRBV11-3; J gene: TRBJ2-2; CDR3 protein: ASSTGTGTGELF
V gene: TRBV7-7; J gene: TRBJ2-7; CDR3 protein: ASSELPGQGRARIGEQY
V gene: TRBV2; J gene: TRBJ2-7; CDR3 protein: ASSEQGTSGRVEY
V gene: TRBV2; J gene: TRBJ1-2; CDR3 protein: ASSGQNMVET
V gene: TRBV5-1; J gene: TRBJ2-3; CDR3 protein: ASSLEGQSDTQY
V gene: TRBV6-2/TRBV6-3; J gene: TRBJ1-2; CDR3 protein: ASSYSTVTSPFYGYT
V gene: TRBV19; J gene: TRBJ2-1; CDR3 protein: ASSILDRGRVEQF
V gene: TRBV27; J gene: TRBJ2-3; CDR3 protein: ASSFRDREPDTQY
V gene: TRBV11-2; J gene: TRBJ2-1; CDR3 protein: ASTPRTSGGGNEQF
V gene: TRBV2; J gene: TRBJ1-6; CDR3 protein: ASSGQGGDNSPLH
V gene: TRBV4-1; J gene: TRBJ2-1; CDR3 protein: ASSPDPSGGGLNEQF
V gene: TRBV6-5; J gene: TRBJ2-7; CDR3 protein: ASSYPTGQFYEQY
V gene: TRBV5-1; J gene: TRBJ2-1; CDR3 protein: ASSWGLAGGMYNEQF
V gene: TRBV5-5; J gene: TRBJ1-1; CDR3 protein: ASSLQGQGLTEAF
V gene: TRBV18; J gene: TRBJ2-4; CDR3 protein: ASSLSGGQGGRIQY
V gene: TRBV10-2; J gene: TRBJ2-2; CDR3 protein: ASSGDAGGRTGELF
V gene: TRBV5-6; J gene: TRBJ1-1; CDR3 protein: ASSFGVARPEAF
V gene: TRBV19; J gene: TRBJ1-1; CDR3 protein: ASSPQGRTEAF
V gene: TRBV28; J gene: TRBJ2-1; CDR3 protein: ASSLGRGGGNEQF
V gene: TRBV2; J gene: TRBJ2-3; CDR3 protein: ASSAGTDTQY
V gene: TRBV9; J gene: TRBJ1-1; CDR3 protein: ASSVEGQGLAEAF
V gene: TRBV3-1/TRBV3-2; J gene: TRBJ1-2; CDR3 protein: ASSPSFAYGYT
V gene: TRBV5-1; J gene: TRBJ2-3; CDR3 protein: ASSLLAGGTDTQY
V gene: TRBV19; J gene: TRBJ1-2; CDR3 protein: ASSIFDSPWGYT
V gene: TRBV27; J gene: TRBJ2-1; CDR3 protein: ASSFLAGGPNEQF
V gene: TRBV7-9; J gene: TRBJ1-5; CDR3 protein: ASSLGGIGNQPQH
V gene: TRBV6-5; J gene: TRBJ2-3; CDR3 protein: ASRRQGTDTQY
V gene: TRBV15; J gene: TRBJ1-4; CDR3 protein: ATSRGGQNEKLF
V gene: TRBV19; J gene: TRBJ1-1; CDR3 protein: ASSTGQGNTEAF
V gene: TRBV11-3; J gene: TRBJ2-1; CDR3 protein: ASTFFTSEGEQF
V gene: TRBV30; J gene: TRBJ1-2; CDR3 protein: AWRMDRTGRGYT
V gene: TRBV5-6; J gene: TRBJ1-1; CDR3 protein: ASSPDRDTEAF
V gene: TRBV7-2; J gene: TRBJ1-2; CDR3 protein: ASSPELTGIYGYT
V gene: TRBV6-5; J gene: TRBJ2-1; CDR3 protein: ASSYPSGGNNEQF
V gene: TRBV3-1/TRBV3-2; J gene: TRBJ2-3; CDR3 protein: ASSQESQLAGVADTQY
V gene: TRBV9; J gene: TRBJ1-2; CDR3 protein: ASSPTQGLDGYT
V gene: TRBV18; J gene: TRBJ2-3; CDR3 protein: ASSPAPGPDTQY
V gene: TRBV11-2; J gene: TRBJ1-2; CDR3 protein: ASSFRVREVN
V gene: TRBV6-5; J gene: TRBJ2-7; CDR3 protein: ASSQSGRASYEQY
V gene: TRBV11-3; J gene: TRBJ2-1; CDR3 protein: ASSLGTSAPTVSEQF
V gene: TRBV6-5; J gene: TRBJ1-6; CDR3 protein: ASSYVQASPLH
V gene: TRBV12-3/TRBV12-4; J gene: TRBJ1-2; CDR3 protein: ASSPQAGGYT
V gene: TRBV2; J gene: TRBJ1-1; CDR3 protein: ASRTDRTINTMP
V gene: TRBV12-5; J gene: TRBJ2-5; CDR3 protein: ASGQLRETQY
V gene: TRBV5-1; J gene: TRBJ2-1; CDR3 protein: ASSLRLAGGNNEQF